The present T cell receptor (beta chain) was sequenced within a study of human T cells and chemical hapten exposure. Broader study findings: Among TCRs, those above 1 in 1000 frequency were unaffected by DPC sensitization.

The CDR3 has 15 amino acids. Trimming removed 10 bases at V and 0 bases at J, with 15 bases between. Germline-derived CDR1 and CDR2 are ENHRY and SYGVKD. Time point defined: pre-sensitization, week 0. Regarding treatment: therapeutic diphenylcyclopropenone sensitization with weekly scalp DPC. MiXCR was run by TCRdb on the RACE reads, yielding one entry per CDR3 protein. The table lists tens of thousands of distinct CDR3 sequences, 9.5% to 10% of them singletons. The count of this clonotype is one. Its cognate antigen is unknown. The input for sequencing was whole blood, taken in connection with sensitization to the hapten diphenylcyclopropenone (DPC). J is TRBJ2-2 and V is TRBV10-3, with D possibly TRBD1 on 6 matching bases. The receptor comes from a man aged 40-50 years with alopecia areata. Some clones in this sample may be carry-over from other donors' samples. The CDR3 DNA is TGTGCCACCGAGGCCGGGACATCGAACACCGGGGAGCTGTTTTTT. It translates to CATEAGTSNTGELFF.